This section outlines one TCR beta chain sequence together with its context. The sample originates from a study of cytomegalovirus exposure and HLA in healthy donors. This CDR3 has 15 amino acids. CDR1 is SEHNR and CDR2 is FQNEAQ in the germline V gene (reference sequence). V lost 5 bases to trimming and J lost 4 bases, with 12 bases between them. PCR primers comprised 60 Vbeta and 13 Jbeta primers. The repertoire was sequenced with immunoSEQ multiplex PCR; TCRdb's copy has only in-frame clones and lacks some. The data hold over 100,000 clones, with 75% to 80% observed a single time. This TCR came from a woman aged 25 to 39 in good health and CMV-seropositive. Source material: PBMCs. The chain couples TRBV7-9 to TRBJ2-6; D might be TRBD1 (5 bases). Here the CDR3 reads CASSTPGSGANVLTF. CDR3 bases: TGTGCCAGCAGCACTCCAGGGTCAGGGGCCAACGTCCTGACTTTC.